The present T cell receptor (beta chain) was sequenced within a study of breast tumors, draining lymph nodes, adjacent tissues. General study points: That most tumor T cells come from lymph nodes remained unproven.

V lost 2 bases to trimming and J lost 4 bases; unmatched junction nucleotides: 7. The V gene's germline CDR1 is MNHNS and CDR2 SASEGT. The CDR3 runs to 15 residues. TCRdb processed the multiplex PCR reads anew with MiXCR; each CDR3 protein has one entry. Of 200,000 or so distinct CDR3 sequences in the sample, about 32% were seen once. Samples came from axillary lymph nodes draining the breast cancer. This clonotype showed up many times. Antigen: not known. V usage is TRBV6-1 and J usage is TRBJ2-5; 7 positions agree with TRBD1. The sample taken for sequencing was axillary lymph node tissue. This TCR was recovered from a female donor with breast cancer. Some clones in this sample may be carry-over from other donors' samples. This CDR3 is CASSEIRTGGETQYF. In nucleotides, the CDR3 is TGTGCCAGCAGTGAAATAAGGACAGGCGGAGAGACCCAGTACTTC.